The 24 T cell receptor beta chains reported below all come from one sample, sequenced in a study of blood T cell repertoires in COVID-19 (TCRdb year 2020). The library relied on the immunoSEQ multiplex PCR assay. As stored in TCRdb, this immuneACCESS dataset retains in-frame rearrangements with V and J assigned. A fraction of the clones does not appear; measured against another copy, unresolved V genes explain less than half of the discrepancy, and the remainder lacks a known reason. For this sample the table gives approximately 76,000 clones, of which around nine tenths were detected only once. Together, the top ten hold 1.5% to 2% of the sample. Sequencing was performed on peripheral blood. The receptors come from a woman aged 60-75 years with acute or convalescent COVID-19.

The chain has TRBV20-1 and TRBJ2-2; 9 nucleotides agree with TRBD2. The germline V gene encodes CDR1 DFQATT and CDR2 SNEGSKA (reference sequence). There are 17 residues in the CDR3. Trimming removed 3 bases from V and 2 bases from J; junction bases left unmatched: 10. The CDR3 region has the DNA TGCAGTGCTAGTGGGGGGTCCGGGACTAGCAACACCGGGGAGCTGTTTTTT. It specifies CSASGGSGTSNTGELFF.

The chain combines TRBV9 with TRBJ1-1; TRBD1 agrees at 12 bases. Germline V lookup: CDR1 SGDLS, CDR2 YYNGEE. The CDR3 consists of 17 residues. V was clipped by 0 bases and J by 3 bases; unmatched bases: 6. The CDR3 DNA sequence: TGTGCCAGCAGCGTAGGAGGGACAGGGGGCTTCGACACTGAAGCTTTCTTT. Translated: CASSVGGTGGFDTEAFF. Together with reference TRBV9 and TRBJ1-1, the CDR3 gives the full variable domain: DSGVTQTPKHLITATGQRVTLRCSPRSGDLSVYWYQQSLDQGLQFLIQYYNGEERAKGNILERFSAQQFPDLHSELNLSSLELGDSALYFCASSVGGTGGFDTEAFFGQGTRLTVV.

The chain carries TRBV7-2 and TRBJ2-1, with D tentatively TRBD2 (6 bases). Trimming pared 5 bases from V and 6 bases from J, leaving 14 bases between. This CDR3 contains 14 residues. Germline-derived CDR1 and CDR2 are SGHTA and FQGNSA. The CDR3 loop reads CASSPDPSANEQFF. The DNA for the CDR3 is TGTGCCAGCAGCCCCGACCCTAGCGCCAATGAGCAGTTCTTC.

As for this clone: An end of the junction does not agree with germline; a read error may underlie this. This chain uses TRBV28 with TRBJ1-5; possible D gene TRBD1, 5 bases. The CDR3 extends over 14 amino acids. In germline, CDR1 is MDHEN, CDR2 SYDVKM. The CDR3 here is CASRIDSRSEANNF. The CDR3 bases are TGTGCCAGCAGGATTGACAGTCGGTCCGAGGCAAACAACTTT.

The chain employs TRBV7-8 and TRBJ1-2, with a tentative D call TRBD1 (5 bases). The CDR3 extends over 14 amino acids. The V end lost 1 base, the J end lost 3 bases, and 9 bases lay between the germline ends. CDR1 is SGHVS and CDR2 is FQNEAQ in the germline V gene. The CDR3 loop is CASSLDGGDYGYTF. The CDR3 DNA reads TGTGCCAGCAGCTTAGACGGGGGGGACTATGGCTACACCTTC.

This clone was picked up a small number of times. The rearrangement uses TRBV5-4 and TRBJ2-5, with D possibly TRBD1 on 5 matching bases. Germline values: CDR1 SGHNT, CDR2 YYREEE (reference sequence). The ends were cut back, 0 bases at V and 4 bases at J, with 7 bases in the middle. The CDR3 sequence is 13 residues long. CDR3 residues: CASSLVQGETQYF. In nucleotides, the CDR3 is TGTGCCAGCAGCTTGGTTCAGGGAGAGACCCAGTACTTC.

The chain has TRBV11-2 and TRBJ2-1; 9 bases are a match to TRBD1. J was trimmed by 5 bases and V by 5 bases; bases with no gene match: 10. Germline loops: CDR1 SGHAT, CDR2 FQNNGV. The CDR3 length is 16 residues. This CDR3 is CASSILGQGKNNEQFF. The CDR3 nucleotides read TGTGCCAGCAGCATTCTCGGACAGGGGAAAAACAATGAGCAGTTCTTC.

V and J are TRBV5-1 and TRBJ2-7; 12 bases align to TRBD1. The ends lost 7 bases at V and 7 bases at J; junction bases unmatched: 9. CDR1 is SGHRS and CDR2 is YFSETQ in the germline V gene. The CDR3 is 14 residues long. CDR3 nucleotide sequence: TGCGCCAGCCAAACCGGGACAGGGGGCTTAGAGCAGTACTTC. Its protein is CASQTGTGGLEQYF.

This chain connects TRBV6-6 to TRBJ1-5; D gene ambiguous. Per germline, CDR1 MNHNY and CDR2 SVGAGI (reference sequence). This CDR3 is built from 13 residues. With 8 bases removed from V and 4 bases from J, the gap between germline ends came to 12 bases. The DNA for the CDR3 is TGTGCCAGCGATGCAACAATTAATCAGCCCCAGCATTTT. The encoded protein is CASDATINQPQHF.

The gene calls are TRBV28 and TRBJ2-3, with unresolved D. The germline V gene has CDR1 MDHEN and CDR2 SYDVKM. This CDR3 region has 13 residues. The CDR3 region has the DNA TGTGCATCCCGAGCGCATAGCACAGATACGCAGTATTTT. Its translation: CASRAHSTDTQYF.

This clone appeared a few times. Other DNA sequences in this sample translate to the same CDR3. The chain couples TRBV4-3 to TRBJ1-5, with D perhaps matching TRBD1 (5 bases). Germline lookup yields CDR1 LGHNA and CDR2 YSLEER. This CDR3 region has 13 residues. The V gene lost 3 bases and the J gene lost 3 bases, with 6 bases spanning the gap. The CDR3 nucleotides read TGCGCCAGCAGCCAGGACACCAATCAGCCCCAGCATTTT. Protein product: CASSQDTNQPQHF.

V and J are TRBV2 and TRBJ2-1; 9 bases are shared with TRBD2. Per germline, CDR1 SNHLY and CDR2 FYNNEI. The V gene end was trimmed by 2 bases and the J gene end by 5 bases; junction bases not matched to a gene: 1. The CDR3 runs to 14 residues. The DNA for the CDR3 is TGTGCCAGCAGTGAATCTAGCGGGGACAATGAGCAGTTCTTC. Residues: CASSESSGDNEQFF.

The rearrangement uses TRBV30 and TRBJ2-1, with a tentative D call TRBD1 (5 bases). V lost 4 bases, J lost 3 bases, and 13 bases lay in between. Germline V gene sequence: CDR1 GTSNPN, CDR2 SVGIG (reference sequence). The CDR3 is 14 residues long. The chain's CDR3 is CAWNRDSLYNEQFF. DNA of the CDR3: TGTGCCTGGAACAGAGACAGCCTCTACAATGAGCAGTTCTTC.

The V gene is TRBV11-1, the J gene TRBJ2-1; TRBD1 matches at 7 bases. V lost 4 bases to trimming and J lost 4 bases; unmatched junction nucleotides: 7. The CDR3 consists of 15 residues. Germline V lookup: CDR1 SGHAT, CDR2 FQDESV (reference sequence). The chain's CDR3 is CASSSRDRPYNEQFF. As DNA, the CDR3 is TGTGCCAGCAGCTCCCGGGACAGACCGTACAATGAGCAGTTCTTC.

The rearrangement joins TRBV5-1 to TRBJ2-2; maybe TRBD2 (6 bases). V was trimmed by 3 bases and J by 6 bases, leaving 9 bases between them. Per the germline V gene, CDR1 is SGHRS and CDR2 is YFSETQ. This CDR3 comprises 13 residues. The CDR3 nucleotides read TGCGCCAGCAGCTGGGCGGGGTCCGGGGAGCTGTTTTTT. It yields the protein CASSWAGSGELFF.

The CDR3 protein is CASSQGSGQGSYEQYF. CDR3 DNA: TGCGCCAGCAGCCAAGGATCGGGACAGGGGAGCTACGAGCAGTACTTC. The chain couples TRBV4-3 to TRBJ2-7, with 10 bases fitting TRBD1. The CDR3 sequence is 16 residues long. CDR1 and CDR2 from the germline V gene are LGHNA and YSLEER. The junction had 6 bases not matched to a gene; V was cut back by 1 base and J by 3 bases.

This chain connects TRBV5-4 to TRBJ1-5; D remains ambiguous. CDR1 and CDR2 from the germline V gene are SGHNT and YYREEE (reference sequence). This CDR3 is built from 14 residues. V was cut by 0 bases and J by 5 bases, with 9 bases left in between. CDR3 region: CASSLAGGDQPQHF. DNA for the CDR3: TGTGCCAGCAGCTTGGCCGGCGGGGATCAGCCCCAGCATTTT.

The chain has TRBV18 and TRBJ1-3; D is ambiguous. The CDR3 totals 16 residues. V lost 2 bases to trimming and J lost 0 bases, with 11 bases between them. CDR1 and CDR2 from the germline V gene are KGHSH and LQKENI. The CDR3 bases are TGTGCCAGCTCACCAGAGGACTCATACTCTGGAAACACCATATATTTT. Its protein product is CASSPEDSYSGNTIYF.

This clone was picked up one time. The V call is TRBV7-9, the J call TRBJ2-2; weak D call: TRBD1 (5 bases). The CDR3 sequence is 16 residues long. The germline V gene has CDR1 SEHNR and CDR2 FQNEAQ (reference sequence). Deletions cut 3 bases from V and 0 bases from J, with 11 bases between. CDR3 amino acids: CASSLNRPSNTGELFF. As DNA, the CDR3 is TGTGCCAGCAGCTTGAACAGGCCATCGAACACCGGGGAGCTGTTTTTT.

The V gene is TRBV28, the J gene TRBJ2-3, with 7 positions matching TRBD2. The CDR3 is 18 amino acids. Germline V gene lookup returns CDR1 MDHEN and CDR2 SYDVKM. The trim removed 4 bases at V and 2 bases at J, leaving 15 bases unmatched. The CDR3 here is CASSSPQGGSGNTDTQYF. In DNA, the CDR3 is TGTGCCAGCAGTTCCCCCCAAGGCGGGAGCGGCAACACAGATACGCAGTATTTT.

V usage is TRBV6-1 and J usage is TRBJ1-5, with D perhaps matching TRBD1 (5 bases). The CDR3 has 15 amino acids. CDR1 and CDR2 (germline): MNHNS, SASEGT. Trimming cost V 2 bases and J 3 bases, with 11 bases left between them. CDR3 sequence (DNA): TGTGCCAGCAGTGAATTTAGACAGAACAATCAGCCCCAGCATTTT. Protein product: CASSEFRQNNQPQHF.

The chain recombines TRBV7-2 with TRBJ2-5; no clear D. The CDR3 runs 12 residues. The germline V gene has CDR1 SGHTA and CDR2 FQGNSA. V was clipped by 2 bases and J by 4 bases, with 5 bases between them. The CDR3 reads CASSLYGETQYF. CDR3 coding DNA: TGTGCCAGCAGCTTATACGGAGAGACCCAGTACTTC.

The gene calls are TRBV7-9 and TRBJ2-3; 12 positions agree with TRBD1. V trimming: 5 bases; J trimming: 5 bases; junction bases outside the gene matches: 5. The CDR3 totals 15 residues. In germline, CDR1 is SEHNR, CDR2 FQNEAQ (reference sequence). CDR3 residues: CASSLGQGAGDTQYF. The CDR3 nucleotides read TGTGCCAGCAGCCTGGGACAGGGGGCTGGAGATACGCAGTATTTT.

Regarding this clone: The same CDR3 can be traced to other DNA sequences in this sample. The genes are TRBV7-2 and TRBJ1-3; weak D call: TRBD1 (6 bases). Between the trimmed V and J ends, which lost 3 bases and 0 bases, there was a span of 9 bases. The CDR3 consists of 15 residues. From germline, CDR1 is SGHTA and CDR2 FQGNSA. The CDR3 DNA reads TGTGCCAGCAGCTTGGGGGACATCTCTGGAAACACCATATATTTT. Translating it yields CASSLGDISGNTIYF.